This T cell receptor (beta chain) emerged from a study of CD8 T cells in ankylosing spondylitis. This clonotype was observed a few times. CDR3 length equals 15 residues. Trimming shortened V by 3 bases and J by 5 bases, and 15 bases separated the two germline ends. Germline-derived CDR1 and CDR2 are MNHEY and SMNVEV (reference sequence). The TCR beta libraries were generated through quantitative 5'-RACE incorporating molecular barcodes. TCRdb processed the 5' RACE reads anew with MiXCR; each CDR3 protein has one entry. The data contain under 30,000 distinct CDR3 sequences, roughly 7.3% of them seen just once; the ten biggest clones take up 25% to 30%.

This chain links TRBV27 with TRBJ2-3; the D gene is possibly TRBD1 (7 bases). The TCR comes from a male donor with ankylosing spondylitis or in good health (not recorded which). The sample consisted of blood. Written as DNA, the CDR3 is TGTGCCAGCAGTTTCGGTTCAGGGGGAGGAGATACGCAGTATTTT. Protein sequence: CASSFGSGGGDTQYF.